The following is a T cell receptor beta chain sequence with its context. Its antigen is as yet unknown. Naive CD8 cells lacked CD45RO, underwent positive selection for CCR7 and left out terminally differentiated effector memory CD45RA+ cells. Healthy HIV-negative adults without recent acute infections or vaccinations served as donors. These data belong to a study of shared clonotypes between healthy human individuals. In the study overall: Samples came from two female and a few male donors aged 18 to 49.

Germline V CDR1 and CDR2: SGHNT, YYREEE (reference sequence). CDR3 size: 12 residues. V was clipped by 4 bases and J by 0 bases, with 3 bases between them. Study-wide findings and caveats: Blood was the only sampled material, and tissue repertoires likely differ.

The sorted-subset replicate PCRs were given about 210 ng DNA, which is some 29,000 T cell genomes. Measured with immunoSEQ multiplex PCR; TCRdb has only the in-frame clones, and not every one. The table has about 2 million clones, approximately 94% seen once. Specimen: naive CD8+ T cells sorted from blood. This chain links TRBV5-4 with TRBJ2-3; no definite D call. The TCR originated in a man younger than 35 in good health. CDR3 amino acids: CASSQSTDTQYF. For the CDR3, the DNA is TGTGCCAGCAGCCAGAGCACAGATACGCAGTATTTT.